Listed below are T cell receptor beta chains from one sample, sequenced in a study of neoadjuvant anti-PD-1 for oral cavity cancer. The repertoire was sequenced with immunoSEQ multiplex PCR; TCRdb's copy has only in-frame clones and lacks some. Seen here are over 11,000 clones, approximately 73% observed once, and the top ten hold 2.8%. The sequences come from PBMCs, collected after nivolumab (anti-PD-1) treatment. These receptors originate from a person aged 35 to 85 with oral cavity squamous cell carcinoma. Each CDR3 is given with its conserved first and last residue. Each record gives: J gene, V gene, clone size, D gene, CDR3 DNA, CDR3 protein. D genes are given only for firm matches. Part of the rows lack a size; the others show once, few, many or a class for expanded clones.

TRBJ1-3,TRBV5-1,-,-,TGCGCCAGCAGCTTAAAACAGATCAGCTCTGGAAACACCATATATTTT,CASSLKQISSGNTIYF
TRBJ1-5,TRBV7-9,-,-,TGTGCCAGCAGCTTTGACACTATTAGCAATCAGCCCCAGCATTTT,CASSFDTISNQPQHF
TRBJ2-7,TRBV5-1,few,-,TGCGCCAGCAGCTTGGTCGGGTACACCTACGAGCAGTACTTC,CASSLVGYTYEQYF
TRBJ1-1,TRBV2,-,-,TGTGCCAGCAGTGAAATCCTGAGGAACACTGAAGCTTTCTTT,CASSEILRNTEAFF
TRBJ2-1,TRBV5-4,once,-,TGTGCCAGCAGCTTGTTTCAGGCCTATATAAATGAGCAGTTCTTC,CASSLFQAYINEQFF
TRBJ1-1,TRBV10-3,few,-,TGTGCCATCAGTGAGAGGGGTGGTACTGAAGCTTTCTTT,CAISERGGTEAFF
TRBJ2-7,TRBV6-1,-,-,TGTGCCAGCAGTGAATTGGGGAAGAAAGCCTACGAGCAGTACTTC,CASSELGKKAYEQYF
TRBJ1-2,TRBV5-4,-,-,TGTGCCAGCAGCTTGGCTGGGTCTGAAGGCTACACCTTC,CASSLAGSEGYTF
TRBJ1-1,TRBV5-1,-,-,TGCGCCAGCAGCCAACAGGCGAACACTGAAGCTTTCTTT,CASSQQANTEAFF
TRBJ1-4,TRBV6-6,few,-,TGTGCCAGCAGAGGCCACGGCAGTATAGATGAAAAACTGTTTTTT,CASRGHGSIDEKLFF
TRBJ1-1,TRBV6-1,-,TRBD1,TGTGCCACCCAGGACAGGTTTGGGACTGAAGCTTTCTTT,CATQDRFGTEAFF
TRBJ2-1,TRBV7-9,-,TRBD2,TGTGCCAGCAGCCTGGGACTAGCATTTCACAATGAGCAGTTCTTC,CASSLGLAFHNEQFF
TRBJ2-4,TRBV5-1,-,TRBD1,TGCGCCAGCAGCACCGGACAGGGCGACGGCAAAAACATTCAGTACTTC,CASSTGQGDGKNIQYF
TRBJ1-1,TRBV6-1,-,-,TGTGCCAGCATGCGGGGTGAGTACACTGAAGCTTTCTTT,CASMRGEYTEAFF
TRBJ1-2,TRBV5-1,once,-,TGCGCCAGCAGCCGGACAGCCATGAGTGGCTACACCTTC,CASSRTAMSGYTF
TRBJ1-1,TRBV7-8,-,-,TGTGCCAGCAGCTTAGCAGGGATAAACACTGAAGCTTTCTTT,CASSLAGINTEAFF
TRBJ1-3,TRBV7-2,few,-,TGTGCCAGCAGCCCTATTCTCTCTGGAAACACCATATATTTT,CASSPILSGNTIYF
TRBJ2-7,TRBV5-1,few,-,TGCGCCAGCGCCTCCAGGGGGGAATGGGACGAGCAGTACTTC,CASASRGEWDEQYF
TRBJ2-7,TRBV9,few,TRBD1,TGTGCCAGCAGCGTACAGGGGGCTACCGAGCAGTACTTC,CASSVQGATEQYF
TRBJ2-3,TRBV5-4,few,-,TGTGCCAGCAGCTTACACCCAGATACGCAGTATTTT,CASSLHPDTQYF
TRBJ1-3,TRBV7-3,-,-,TGTGCCAGCAGCTTAGACCAGACTGGAAACACCATATATTTT,CASSLDQTGNTIYF
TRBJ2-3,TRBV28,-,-,TGTGCCAGCAGTTTCGCCGGTAGCACAGATACGCAGTATTTT,CASSFAGSTDTQYF
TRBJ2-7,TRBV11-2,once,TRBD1,TGTGCCAGCAGCTCCCCCAGGACAGGAAACTCCTACGAGCAGTACTTC,CASSSPRTGNSYEQYF
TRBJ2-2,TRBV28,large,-,TGTGCCAGCAGTTTATATTCGGCAGCTGGGGAGCTGTTTTTT,CASSLYSAAGELFF
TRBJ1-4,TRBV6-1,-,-,TGTGCCAGCAGTGGCGGGGGCCGAACCGATGAAAAACTGTTTTTT,CASSGGGRTDEKLFF
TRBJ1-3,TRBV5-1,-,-,TGCGCCAGCAGCTTGGGACAGCCGATCTCTGGAAACACCATATATTTT,CASSLGQPISGNTIYF
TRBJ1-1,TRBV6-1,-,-,TGTGCCAGCAATCGGAACAGGGTAGAAGCTTTCTTT,CASNRNRVEAFF
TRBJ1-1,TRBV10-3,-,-,TGTGCCATCAGTCAGGGAGGTTGGGCTTTCTTT,CAISQGGWAFF
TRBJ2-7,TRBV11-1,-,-,TGTGCCAGCAGCCTATACCCCCCCCTGGGCTCCTACGAGCAGTACTTC,CASSLYPPLGSYEQYF
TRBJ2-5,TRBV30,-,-,TGTGCCTGGAGTGGACAGGGAGGAGAGACCCAGTACTTC,CAWSGQGGETQYF
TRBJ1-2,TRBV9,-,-,TGTGCCAGCAAGAAGGAGGGGAACTATGGCTACACCTTC,CASKKEGNYGYTF
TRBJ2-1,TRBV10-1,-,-,TGCGCCAGCAGTGAGGTATTAGCCTCCTACAATGAGCAGTTCTTC,CASSEVLASYNEQFF
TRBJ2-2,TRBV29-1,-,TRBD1,TGCAGCGTTCACAGGGGGAACACCGGGGAGCTGTTTTTT,CSVHRGNTGELFF
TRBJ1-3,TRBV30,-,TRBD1,TGTGCCTGGAGTCACCGGGACAGGGATGGAAACACCATATATTTT,CAWSHRDRDGNTIYF
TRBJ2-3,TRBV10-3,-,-,TGTGCCAGCGGGGGCACAGATACGCAGTATTTT,CASGGTDTQYF
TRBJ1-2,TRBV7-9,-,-,TGTGCCAGCAGCTTAGTAAGGGGTGGAGGGCCTAACTATGGCTACACCTTC,CASSLVRGGGPNYGYTF